This TCR beta chain was captured in a study of cytomegalovirus exposure and HLA in healthy donors. Points from the study as a whole: For most TCR sequences rarity was the rule, although some public TCRs occurred in many donors. In the 130 or so validation repertoires, about 94% of cluster scores exceeded 0, per a later analysis.

As for this clone: Its antigen remains unidentified.

Generated by immunoSEQ multiplex PCR, the TCRdb table keeps only in-frame clones and is missing some. The data contain about 160,000 clones, 85% to 90% of them seen just once; the ten biggest clones take up roughly 5.8%. Germline V CDR1 and CDR2: SSHAT, FNYEAQ (reference sequence). Trimming at V came to 5 bases and at J to 3 bases, leaving 8 bases not matched to a gene. The CDR3 is 15 amino acids. Sequenced sample: PBMCs. V is TRBV7-7 and J is TRBJ2-7, with TRBD2 matching over 9 bases. This clonotype originated in a woman aged 25-40 years in good health and CMV-seronegative. The CDR3 DNA reads TGTGCCAGCAGCCCCCGACTAGCGGAGGACTACGAGCAGTACTTC. Its translation: CASSPRLAEDYEQYF. Complete variable domain (other parts from reference TRBV7-7 and TRBJ2-7): GAGVSQSPRYKVTKRGQDVTLRCDPISSHATLYWYQQALGQGPEFLTYFNYEAQPDKSGLPSDRFSAERPEGSISTLTIQRTEQRDSAMYRCASSPRLAEDYEQYFGPGTRLTVT.